Described below is a single T cell receptor beta chain sequence and its context. TCRdb's table, derived via immunoSEQ multiplex PCR, lists solely in-frame clones and lacks some. The data contain about 420,000 clones, 85% to 90% of them singletons. The sample is drawn from a study of Ad26.COV2.S vaccination and SARS-CoV-2 variants. As to treatment: some 19 received Ad26.COV2.S at low or high dose, single or two shots; about five received placebo; per-sample allocation not given. Sampling took place 63 days after the first vaccine or placebo injection. Spike of the Wuhan-strain SARS-CoV-2 was expressed by an Ad26 vector, which formed the vaccine. The CDR3 is 18 amino acids. Losses at the gene ends were 5 bases for V and 6 bases for J; bases not matched to a gene: 19. Germline CDR1 SGHNT, CDR2 YYREEE (reference sequence).

This TCR came from a person between 18 and 59 years old who received the Ad26.COV2.S COVID-19 vaccine or a placebo. The chain uses TRBV5-4 and TRBJ1-2, with 10 bases that match TRBD1. The sample in question was peripheral blood, obtained in a trial of Ad26.COV2.S vaccine versus placebo. CDR3 DNA sequence: TGTGCCAGCAGGCGTATCGGACAGGGGGAGGCCTATTATCATGGCTACACCTTC. Its protein product is CASRRIGQGEAYYHGYTF.